One sample yielded the 24 T cell receptor beta chains listed below, sequenced in a study of blood T cell repertoires in COVID-19. Libraries were prepared by immunoSEQ multiplex PCR; TCRdb keeps only in-frame clonotypes and omits some of them. The repertoire holds 200,000 to 250,000 clones, with roughly 79% as singletons. The source material was peripheral blood. The source of these receptors is a woman of 80 years or more with acute or convalescent COVID-19.

Concerning this clone itself: One end of the junction varies from germline; a read error may be responsible. The V gene is TRBV6-1, the J gene TRBJ1-5, with 9 bases aligning to TRBD1. Germline V lookup: CDR1 MNHNS, CDR2 SASEGT. This CDR3 region has 15 residues. For the CDR3, the DNA is TGTGCCAGCAGTGAGGGGGACAGGGCCTATCAGGCCCAGCATTTT. Amino acids: CASSEGDRAYQAQHF.

The sample holds a few counts of this clone. The rearrangement links TRBV5-6 to TRBJ2-3; 7 bases are shared with TRBD2. V gave up 4 bases and J gave up 2 bases; unmatched junction bases: 10. CDR1 SGHDT and CDR2 YYEEEE come from the germline V gene. CDR3 length equals 16 residues. The DNA of the CDR3 is TGTGCCAGCAGCCCGGCGGTAGCGGGCATCACAGATACGCAGTATTTT. Encoded protein: CASSPAVAGITDTQYF.

The genes are TRBV7-2 and TRBJ2-1; TRBD2 is a possible D gene (5 bases). The V end lost 5 bases, the J end lost 9 bases, and 20 bases lay between the germline ends. The CDR3 is 15 amino acids. Germline V lookup: CDR1 SGHTA, CDR2 FQGNSA. CDR3 in amino acids: CASSPDLRPGFEQFF. CDR3 coding DNA: TGTGCCAGCAGCCCCGATCTAAGGCCGGGGTTTGAGCAGTTCTTC.

The rearrangement joins TRBV29-1 to TRBJ2-4; 9 positions agree with TRBD1. CDR1 and CDR2 (germline): SQVTM, ANQGSEA. Losses at the gene ends were 5 bases for V and 5 bases for J; bases not matched to a gene: 7. This CDR3 has 14 residues. The CDR3 spells CSVKGTGRENIQYF. The CDR3 DNA reads as TGCAGCGTTAAAGGGACAGGGAGGGAAAACATTCAGTACTTC.

This clone has only a few counts. V usage is TRBV3-1 (or the pseudogene TRBV3-2) and J usage is TRBJ2-5; D is unclear. Germline values: CDR1 LGHDT, CDR2 YNNKEL (reference sequence). The V gene lost 4 bases and the J gene lost 3 bases, with 6 bases spanning the gap. The CDR3 extends over 12 amino acids. The CDR3 sequence is CASSRVKETQYF. In DNA, the CDR3 is TGTGCCAGCAGCCGCGTCAAAGAGACCCAGTACTTC.

The sample holds one count of this clone. The V gene is TRBV7-9, the J gene TRBJ1-1; D might be TRBD1 (5 bases). This CDR3 has 15 amino acids. Germline loops: CDR1 SEHNR, CDR2 FQNEAQ (reference sequence). V lost 5 bases to trimming and J lost 5 bases, with 18 bases between them. In DNA form, the CDR3 reads TGTGCCAGCAGCCCTATCAGCGGGGGGGTAACTGAAGCTTTCTTT. Protein sequence: CASSPISGGVTEAFF. The whole variable domain, remainder taken from reference TRBV7-9 and TRBJ1-1, is DTGVSQNPRHKITKRGQNVTFRCDPISEHNRLYWYRQTLGQGPEFLTYFQNEAQLEKSRLLSDRFSAERPKGSFSTLEIQRTEQGDSAMYLCASSPISGGVTEAFFGQGTRLTVV.

The CDR3 spells CASSTDRGRAFF. Here the CDR3 DNA reads TGTGCCAGCAGCACTGACAGGGGAAGAGCTTTCTTT. This rearrangement joins TRBV7-9 to TRBJ1-1; 8 nucleotides agree with TRBD1. This CDR3 spans 12 amino acids. The J segment lost 10 bases and the V segment lost 5 bases, leaving 6 bases of the junction unmatched. Germline values: CDR1 SEHNR, CDR2 FQNEAQ (reference sequence).

The chain employs TRBV19 and TRBJ2-1; 10 bases agree with TRBD2. The CDR3 runs 14 residues. CDR1 LNHDA and CDR2 SQIVND come from the germline V gene (reference sequence). The trim removed 6 bases at V and 7 bases at J, leaving 6 bases unmatched. The CDR3 sequence: CASSSSGRRNEQFF. DNA of the CDR3: TGTGCCAGTAGCTCTAGCGGGAGACGGAATGAGCAGTTCTTC.

The chain carries TRBV5-4 and TRBJ1-1, with a possible D match to TRBD1 (6 bases). Trimming shortened V by 4 bases and J by 5 bases, and 12 bases separated the two germline ends. The CDR3 has 13 residues. Germline-derived CDR1 and CDR2 are SGHNT and YYREEE (reference sequence). CDR3 sequence reads: CASSTGFATEAFF. CDR3 DNA sequence: TGTGCCAGCAGCACAGGGTTTGCTACTGAAGCTTTCTTT.

The rearrangement uses TRBV6-2 or TRBV6-3 and TRBJ2-7, with D unclear. The CDR3 totals 13 residues. The ends were cut back, 0 bases at V and 1 base at J, with 4 bases in the middle. Germline CDR1 is MNHEY and CDR2 is SVGEGT. The CDR3 bases are TGTGCCAGCAGTTACTCGAGATCCTACGAGCAGTACTTC. Its protein product is CASSYSRSYEQYF.

The DNA of the CDR3 is TGCGCCAGCAGCAGAACCGGGACTAGCGGGAGAACGGACACCGGGGAGCTGTTTTTT. It yields the protein CASSRTGTSGRTDTGELFF. The chain has TRBV5-1 and TRBJ2-2; 14 bases are a match to TRBD2. J was trimmed by 3 bases and V by 4 bases; bases with no gene match: 11. The CDR3 extends over 19 amino acids. CDR1 SGHRS and CDR2 YFSETQ come from the germline V gene.

This sequence joins TRBV19 and TRBJ2-7; tentatively, D is TRBD1 (5 bases). Germline V gene sequence: CDR1 LNHDA, CDR2 SQIVND (reference sequence). The V and J ends lost 5 bases and 1 base respectively, with 18 bases between them. The CDR3 totals 16 residues. CDR3 nucleotides: TGTGCCAGTAGTCCACAGGAAACCCTACTATCCTACGAGCAGTACTTC. Translated: CASSPQETLLSYEQYF.

This clone was picked up a small number of times. The CDR3 bases are TGCGCCAGCAGCTTTTCGGGAAACCTCTACAATGAGCAGTTCTTC. Translating gives CASSFSGNLYNEQFF. This chain joins TRBV5-1 and TRBJ2-1; weak D call: TRBD2 (5 bases). Germline assignment: CDR1 SGHRS and CDR2 YFSETQ. Trimming pared 2 bases from V and 3 bases from J, leaving 12 bases between. CDR3 length: 15 residues.

The CDR3 sequence is CASSFDRSNTGELFF. CDR3 DNA: TGCGCCAGCAGCTTTGACAGATCTAACACCGGGGAGCTGTTTTTT. The chain has TRBV5-1 and TRBJ2-2, with a weak D call TRBD1 (5 bases). Trimming took off 2 bases at V and 2 bases at J, with 10 bases between the two ends. Germline V gene data show CDR1 as SGHRS and CDR2 as YFSETQ. The CDR3 has 15 amino acids.

The genes are TRBV7-2 and TRBJ2-1; no definite D call. V was pared by 1 base and J by 7 bases, with 8 bases between. Germline lookup yields CDR1 SGHTA and CDR2 FQGNSA. The CDR3 length is 13 residues. The CDR3 DNA is TGTGCCAGCAGCTTAGTGGTGAGAAATGAGCAGTTCTTC. Translated: CASSLVVRNEQFF.

The J gene is TRBJ1-5, the V gene TRBV6-5; D ambiguous. CDR1 is MNHEY and CDR2 is SVGAGI in the germline V gene. Deletions cut 5 bases from V and 0 bases from J, with 5 bases between. The CDR3 is 13 amino acids. CDR3: CASSTDSNQPQHF. For the CDR3, the DNA is TGTGCCAGCAGTACTGATAGCAATCAGCCCCAGCATTTT.

The genes are TRBV19 and TRBJ1-3, with D hard to call. The germline V gene encodes CDR1 LNHDA and CDR2 SQIVND (reference sequence). CDR3 length: 16 amino acids. V was cut by 3 bases and J by 4 bases, with 16 bases left in between. CDR3 in DNA: TGTGCCAGTAGTATCCGAGACGGCTTGGGCGGAAACACCATATATTTT. Its translation: CASSIRDGLGGNTIYF.

The chain uses TRBV5-5 and TRBJ2-3; D may be TRBD1 (5 bases). This CDR3 has 15 residues. Germline V gene sequence: CDR1 SGHKS, CDR2 YYEKEE (reference sequence). V was pared by 2 bases and J by 2 bases, with 12 bases between. The CDR3 DNA sequence: TGTGCCAGCAGCTTTCAAGGGGTCTACACAGATACGCAGTATTTT. It yields the protein CASSFQGVYTDTQYF.

In this sample, this clone turned up once. The CDR3 region has the DNA TGCAGCGTGGGCGCTAGCGGGAGTACCGGGGAGCTGTTTTTT. Its protein product is CSVGASGSTGELFF. The chain couples TRBV29-1 to TRBJ2-2, with 10 bases matching TRBD2. This CDR3 has 14 amino acids. Losses at the gene ends were 6 bases for V and 5 bases for J; bases not matched to a gene: 6. CDR1 is SQVTM, CDR2 ANQGSEA, per germline.

In its sample, this clone was seen a few times. The chain recombines TRBV4-1 with TRBJ1-3; possibly TRBD1 for D (6 bases). In germline, CDR1 is MGHRA, CDR2 YSYEKL. Deletions cut 1 base from V and 4 bases from J, with 14 bases between. The CDR3 is 16 amino acids. The CDR3 protein is CASSQVRGARGNTIYF. Here the CDR3 DNA reads TGCGCCAGCAGCCAAGTTCGGGGGGCGCGGGGAAACACCATATATTTT.

The chain's CDR3 is CASSLNRLNTEAFF. The CDR3 nucleotides read TGTGCCAGCAGTTTAAACAGACTGAACACTGAAGCTTTCTTT. The chain employs TRBV27 and TRBJ1-1; the D is unclear. Germline CDR1 MNHEY, CDR2 SMNVEV (reference sequence). The CDR3 is 14 residues long. The V end was cut by 2 bases, the J end by 0 bases, with 7 bases between.

This clone has only one observation. J is TRBJ2-2 and V is TRBV13, with 12 bases aligning to TRBD2. Trimming removed 3 bases from V and 5 bases from J; junction bases left unmatched: 7. The CDR3 loop spans 17 amino acids. Germline lookup yields CDR1 PRHDT and CDR2 FYEKMQ (reference sequence). The CDR3 nucleotides are TGTGCCAGCAGCTTCTCCAGACTAGCGGGGGAAACCGGGGAGCTGTTTTTT. The encoded protein is CASSFSRLAGETGELFF.

The chain joins TRBV28 to TRBJ2-6, with 8 bases fitting TRBD2. The CDR3 spans 15 residues. V gave up 7 bases and J gave up 3 bases; unmatched junction bases: 5. Germline V gives CDR1 MDHEN, CDR2 SYDVKM. Written as DNA, the CDR3 is TGTGCCAGCACCCCGGGGGGGGGTGGGGCCAACGTCCTGACTTTC. Its protein product is CASTPGGGGANVLTF.

V usage is TRBV7-2 and J usage is TRBJ2-1, with 10 bases identical to TRBD2. Germline V lookup: CDR1 SGHTA, CDR2 FQGNSA. The CDR3 has 15 amino acids. V lost 3 bases, J lost 5 bases, and 4 bases stayed unmatched. In nucleotides, the CDR3 is TGTGCCAGCAGCTTTAGCGGGGGGCACGACAATGAGCAGTTCTTC. Its translation: CASSFSGGHDNEQFF. Supplemented by reference TRBV7-2 and TRBJ2-1, the full variable domain reads GAGVSQSPSNKVTEKGKDVELRCDPISGHTALYWYRQSLGQGLEFLIYFQGNSAPDKSGLPSDRFSAERTGGSVSTLTIQRTQQEDSAVYLCASSFSGGHDNEQFFGPGTRLTVL.